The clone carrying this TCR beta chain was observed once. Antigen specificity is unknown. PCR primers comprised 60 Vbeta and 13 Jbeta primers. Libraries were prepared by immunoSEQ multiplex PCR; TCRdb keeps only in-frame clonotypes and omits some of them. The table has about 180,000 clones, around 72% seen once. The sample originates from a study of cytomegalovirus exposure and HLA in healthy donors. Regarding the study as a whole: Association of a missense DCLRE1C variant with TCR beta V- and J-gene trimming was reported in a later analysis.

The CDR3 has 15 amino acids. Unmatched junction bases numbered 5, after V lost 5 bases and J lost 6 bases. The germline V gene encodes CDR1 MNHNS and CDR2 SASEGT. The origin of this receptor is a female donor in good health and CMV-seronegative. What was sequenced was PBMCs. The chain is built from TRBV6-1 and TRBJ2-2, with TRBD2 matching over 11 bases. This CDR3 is CASSLAGGLSGELFF. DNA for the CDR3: TGTGCCAGCAGTTTAGCGGGGGGGCTTTCCGGGGAGCTGTTTTTT.